These 28 T cell receptor beta chains share one sample of origin, sequenced in a study of CXCR3 chemokines and chemotherapy response in bladder cancer. TCRdb fed the PCR reads into MiXCR, producing one record per CDR3 protein. This table holds nearly 9,000 distinct CDR3 sequences, under 30% found once. This material was acquired from a patient whose treatment included neoadjuvant chemotherapy. The origin of the receptors is a human donor with bladder cancer that did not respond to neoadjuvant chemotherapy.

This clonotype counts as medium-sized. The chain employs TRBV6-2 or TRBV6-3 and TRBJ1-5; D gene unclear. CDR3 length equals 12 residues. Germline V lookup: CDR1 MNHEY, CDR2 SVGEGT. With 7 bases removed from V and 8 bases from J, the gap between germline ends came to 12 bases. CDR3 sequence reads: CASNHAKEPQHF. The CDR3 nucleotides are TGTGCCAGCAACCACGCTAAGGAGCCCCAGCATTTT.

With respect to this clonotype: The DNA is omitted, as the CDR3 cannot be located on it reliably, and the CDR3 follows TCRdb's listing. This chain connects TRBV6-2 or TRBV6-3 to TRBJ1-2; no check of the table's D call, TRBD1, against the DNA was made. Germline CDR1 MNHEY, CDR2 SVGEGT. The CDR3 is 23 residues long, counting both termini. CDR3 protein: CASSSTDGGIQYFGAGTPYGYTF.

The chain combines TRBV20-1 with TRBJ1-5; D is ambiguous. V was pared by 4 bases and J by 5 bases, with 15 bases between. In germline, CDR1 is DFQATT, CDR2 SNEGSKA (reference sequence). The CDR3 covers 14 residues. The CDR3 region is CSAKGPGVDQPQHF. The CDR3 nucleotides read TGCAGTGCTAAGGGTCCCGGGGTCGATCAGCCCCAGCATTTT.

The chain is built from TRBV27 and TRBJ2-1; D is tentatively TRBD1 or TRBD2 (5 bases each). The germline V and J ends were trimmed by 5 bases and 2 bases, with 13 bases remaining between them. CDR3 length: 15 residues. CDR1 is MNHEY and CDR2 is SMNVEV in the germline V gene (reference sequence). The CDR3 sequence: CASSRLLGAYNEQFF. CDR3 bases: TGTGCCAGCAGTCGGCTCTTGGGGGCCTACAATGAGCAGTTCTTC.

The chain employs TRBV18 and TRBJ1-6; 8 positions agree with TRBD1. There are 15 residues in the CDR3. After removal of 1 base from V and 15 bases from J, the junction contained 11 bases not matched to a gene. The germline V gene encodes CDR1 KGHSH and CDR2 LQKENI. For the CDR3, the DNA is TGTGCCAGCTCACCACGGGGACAGGCCCCAGGCAACCTCCACTTT. Translating it yields CASSPRGQAPGNLHF.

By its share, this clonotype is medium-sized. V gene TRBV6-6 combines with J gene TRBJ2-3, with 8 positions matching TRBD2. In germline, CDR1 is MNHNY, CDR2 SVGAGI (reference sequence). After removal of 5 bases from V and 5 bases from J, the junction contained 15 bases not matched to a gene. The CDR3 consists of 17 residues. The CDR3 DNA follows: TGTGCCAGCAGTAACCTTCCTTCCGGGGGGGCCGGAGATACGCAGTATTTT. This sequence encodes CASSNLPSGGAGDTQYF.

In this sample, this clonotype is medium-sized. Written as DNA, the CDR3 is TGTGCCAGCAGCCCACAGGGTTTTAACGGGGAGCTGTTTTTT. Translating gives CASSPQGFNGELFF. The chain carries TRBV27 and TRBJ2-2, with D perhaps matching TRBD1 (6 bases). This CDR3 has 14 amino acids. CDR1 and CDR2 (germline): MNHEY, SMNVEV (reference sequence). Trimming left V 6 bases short and J 7 bases short, with 15 bases between.

This clonotype was seen ten or more times. The chain is built from TRBV11-2 and TRBJ2-1; TRBD1 agrees at 10 bases. The CDR3 spans 15 residues. Germline V lookup: CDR1 SGHAT, CDR2 FQNNGV. V trimming: 3 bases; J trimming: 8 bases; junction bases outside the gene matches: 7. CDR3 sequence reads: CASSLGGQGFDEQFF. CDR3 nucleotide sequence: TGTGCCAGCAGCTTGGGGGGACAGGGGTTCGATGAGCAGTTCTTC. Full variable domain (outside the CDR3, taken from reference TRBV11-2 and TRBJ2-1): EAGVAQSPRYKIIEKRQSVAFWCNPISGHATLYWYQQILGQGPKLLIQFQNNGVVDDSQLPKDRFSAERLKGVDSTLKIQPAKLEDSAVYLCASSLGGQGFDEQFFGPGTRLTVL.

This clonotype was seen repeatedly, ten times or more. This chain connects TRBV12-3 or TRBV12-4 to TRBJ1-6; a possible D gene is TRBD1 (5 bases). This CDR3 has 14 residues. V was cut by 0 bases and J by 10 bases, with 10 bases left in between. CDR3 in amino acids: CASSLAGGDSPLHF. The DNA for the CDR3 is TGTGCCAGCAGTTTAGCCGGGGGTGACTCACCCCTCCACTTT.

The sample holds many counts of this clonotype. The V and J genes are TRBV30 and TRBJ1-2, with 10 nucleotides matching TRBD1. The V segment lost 3 bases and the J segment 5 bases; nucleotides outside the gene matches: 3. The CDR3 covers 13 residues. Germline assignment: CDR1 GTSNPN and CDR2 SVGIG (reference sequence). In DNA form, the CDR3 reads TGTGCCTGGAGACCGGGACAGGGGTATGGCTACACCTTC. The encoded protein is CAWRPGQGYGYTF.

This clonotype is labeled as medium-sized. The chain recombines TRBV6-5 with TRBJ1-1, with D possibly matching TRBD1 (6 bases). This CDR3 region has 15 residues. In germline, CDR1 is MNHEY, CDR2 SVGAGI. Trimming removed 0 bases at V and 5 bases at J, with 13 bases between. CDR3 sequence: CASSYSGRGKTEAFF. CDR3 sequence (DNA): TGTGCCAGCAGTTACTCGGGCAGGGGAAAGACTGAAGCTTTCTTT.

This clonotype was observed a single time. A far more abundant clone sits one base away, making this likely a read error. The V and J genes are TRBV7-2 and TRBJ2-5; TRBD2 aligns across 9 bases. The V gene's germline CDR1 is SGHTA and CDR2 FQGNSA. The CDR3 consists of 16 residues. In DNA, the CDR3 is TGTGTCAGCAGCAACCGACCGGGACTAGCTCAAGAGACCCAGTACTTC. Translated, it gives CVSSNRPGLAQETQYF.

A remark on this clonotype: It is likely a read error: a sequence one base away is far more abundant. This chain links TRBV10-3 with TRBJ2-1, with D possibly being TRBD2 (6 bases). The V end lost 11 bases, the J end lost 13 bases, and 24 bases lay between the germline ends. From germline, CDR1 is ENHRY and CDR2 SYGVKD. CDR3 length: 13 residues. The CDR3 region is CAARRGLQETQFF. In DNA, the CDR3 is TGTGCCGCTCGACGGGGACTCCAAGAGACCCAGTTCTTC.

This clonotype was counted at least ten times. The rearrangement uses TRBV28 and TRBJ1-2, with 8 bases fitting TRBD1. J was trimmed by 7 bases and V by 4 bases; bases with no gene match: 8. This CDR3 spans 14 amino acids. Germline V gene data show CDR1 as MDHEN and CDR2 as SYDVKM. The CDR3 is CASSSGQGAGGYTF. CDR3 nucleotide sequence: TGTGCCAGCAGTTCAGGGCAGGGGGCTGGTGGCTACACCTTC.

This clonotype has a count of ten or more. The gene calls are TRBV30 and TRBJ2-5; D tentatively fits TRBD1 or TRBD2 (5 bases each). The ends were cut back, 5 bases at V and 3 bases at J, with 13 bases in the middle. The CDR3 runs 13 residues. Germline V gives CDR1 GTSNPN, CDR2 SVGIG (reference sequence). Here the CDR3 DNA reads TGTGCCTGGGAAGGGGACGCCAAAGAGACCCAGTACTTC. This translates into CAWEGDAKETQYF.

This clonotype was picked up many times. The chain carries TRBV7-2 and TRBJ2-7; tentative D call: TRBD1 (7 bases). This CDR3 spans 14 amino acids. V lost 7 bases, J lost 1 base, and 14 bases lay in between. Germline CDR1 reads SGHTA; CDR2 reads FQGNSA. This CDR3 reads CASTPGGWSYEQYF. CDR3 bases: TGTGCCAGCACACCAGGGGGGTGGTCCTACGAGCAGTACTTC.

This clonotype occurred many times. The chain carries TRBV12-3 or TRBV12-4 and TRBJ2-2, with no clear D. With 4 bases removed from V and 6 bases from J, the gap between germline ends came to 9 bases. The CDR3 runs 13 residues. CDR3 nucleotides: TGTGCCAGCAGTTCAAACAATCCCGGGGAGCTGTTTTTT. Translated: CASSSNNPGELFF.

This clonotype was seen ten or more times. The chain carries TRBV29-1 and TRBJ2-7; maybe TRBD2 (6 bases). Germline lookup yields CDR1 SQVTM and CDR2 ANQGSEA. This CDR3 is built from 13 residues. Between the trimmed V and J ends, which lost 4 bases and 7 bases, there was a span of 17 bases. The CDR3 DNA sequence: TGCAGCGTTGTCGGGGCGGGGATCGGGGAGCAGTACTTC. Protein: CSVVGAGIGEQYF.

The chain uses TRBV6-1 and TRBJ2-3; D could derive from TRBD1 or TRBD2 (6 bases each). This CDR3 has 15 amino acids. The germline V and J ends were trimmed by 1 base and 6 bases, with 14 bases remaining between them. Looked up from germline, CDR1 is MNHNS and CDR2 is SASEGT. This CDR3 reads CASSEGVGGRDTQYF. CDR3 bases: TGTGCCAGCAGTGAAGGTGTAGGGGGGCGGGATACGCAGTATTTT.

Details on this clonotype: The germline gene is not matched at one end of the junction; a read error may be the cause. The chain is built from TRBV4-3 and TRBJ1-6; a possible D gene is TRBD1 (6 bases). The V gene's germline CDR1 is LGHNA and CDR2 YSLEER. This CDR3 spans 17 amino acids. Written as DNA, the CDR3 is TGCGCCAGCAGCCAAGATCGAGGGGGGGCACCAAATTCACCCCACCACTTT. Its protein product is CASSQDRGGAPNSPHHF.

This clonotype was counted at least ten times. This chain joins TRBV6-1 and TRBJ2-7, with a tentative D call TRBD1 (5 bases). Germline lookup yields CDR1 MNHNS and CDR2 SASEGT. The CDR3 is 13 residues long. Trimming cost V 2 bases and J 4 bases, with 9 bases left between them. This CDR3 is CASSESPGYEQYF. In DNA form, the CDR3 reads TGTGCCAGCAGTGAATCACCAGGGTACGAGCAGTACTTC.

This clonotype was observed many times. V and J are TRBV12-5 and TRBJ2-7; 7 nucleotides match TRBD1. There are 12 residues in the CDR3. With V trimmed by 5 bases and J by 4 bases, 2 bases remained unmatched. The germline CDR1 and CDR2 sequences are LGHNT and FRNRAP. CDR3 loop: CASGRGQYEQYF. The CDR3 bases are TGTGCTAGTGGTCGGGGACAGTACGAGCAGTACTTC.

By frequency in the sample, this clonotype is medium-sized. This chain connects TRBV6-1 to TRBJ1-6, with 7 bases that match TRBD1. From germline, CDR1 is MNHNS and CDR2 SASEGT. This CDR3 contains 14 residues. Trimming cost V 8 bases and J 7 bases; bases outside gene matches: 8. The CDR3 DNA is TGTGCCAGCGGGGGACAGTCTGAGAATTCACCCCTCCACTTT. This sequence encodes CASGGQSENSPLHF.

This clonotype was seen a handful of times. A read error is likely here: a far larger clone is one base away. The rearrangement uses TRBV10-3 and TRBJ1-5, with D maybe TRBD1 (5 bases). This CDR3 is 14 amino acids long. V was trimmed by 3 bases and J by 9 bases, leaving 15 bases between them. CDR1 and CDR2 from the germline V gene are ENHRY and SYGVKD. This CDR3 reads CAISENPVDRPQHF. CDR3 nucleotides: TGTGCCATCAGTGAAAATCCCGTTGACAGGCCCCAGCATTTT.

This clonotype ranks as medium-sized (0.01 to 0.1%). The CDR3 DNA is TGTGCCAGCTCACCACGACAGGGAGGGGATACGCAGTATTTT. It codes for CASSPRQGGDTQYF. The chain joins TRBV18 to TRBJ2-3, with D perhaps TRBD1 or TRBD2 (7 bases each). The CDR3 spans 14 residues. V was cut by 1 base and J by 6 bases, with 11 bases left in between. CDR1 and CDR2 from the germline V gene are KGHSH and LQKENI.

This clonotype is medium-sized within its sample. The chain employs TRBV7-2 and TRBJ2-1, with a tentative D call TRBD2 (6 bases). The CDR3 is 14 amino acids. The V end was cut by 4 bases, the J end by 8 bases, with 15 bases between. Germline CDR1 is SGHTA and CDR2 is FQGNSA. CDR3 region: CASSSGLGIHEQFF. The CDR3 DNA sequence: TGTGCCAGCAGCTCGGGACTGGGCATCCATGAGCAGTTCTTC.

This chain uses TRBV7-2 with TRBJ2-2, with no clear D. CDR3 length: 10 amino acids. Germline loops: CDR1 SGHTA, CDR2 FQGNSA. The germline V and J ends were trimmed by 6 bases and 5 bases, with 1 base remaining between them. This CDR3 reads CASRTGELFF. The CDR3 DNA follows: TGTGCCAGCAGGACCGGGGAGCTGTTTTTT.

The chain has TRBV4-3 and TRBJ2-7, with 11 bases matching TRBD1. CDR1 is LGHNA, CDR2 YSLEER, per germline. V was pared by 1 base and J by 3 bases, with 2 bases of the junction left unmatched. There are 15 residues in the CDR3. The CDR3 nucleotides are TGCGCCAGCAGCCAAGGGGACAGGGGGTTCTACGAGCAGTACTTC. Translated: CASSQGDRGFYEQYF.